Reported below is one T cell receptor (beta chain). This receptor's antigen is unknown. No base qualities exist here, and no much larger clone lies one base off it. The CDR3 runs 17 residues from the cysteine to the phenylalanine. Only the CDR3 DNA is retained, 51 bases long and in frame from the first base. The germline V gene gives CDR1 as LGHNA and CDR2 as YSLEER. V was cut back by 1 base and J by 0 bases, leaving a gap of 12 bases between them. This sample is drawn from a study of blood T cell repertoires in COVID-19 (TCRdb year 2020). About the full investigation: The collaborator samples originated in the United States, Italy and Spain and spanned the acute and convalescent phases of COVID-19. The sample metadata nearly always contained a de-identified subject ID, COVID-19 status, age in years and sex. Subjects who had been exposed to COVID-19, were actively infected with it, or had recovered from it provided the deeply sampled blood TCRbeta repertoires that made up the dataset. The prospective study material was composed of cDNA or gDNA derived from T cells, B-cell-depleted T cells, or PBMCs. Where available, HLA class I and class II types were obtained from metadata supplied by the sample provider rather than from assay-based typing. The samples were drawn from the first 160 participants of the ongoing ImmuneRACE study and from 950 to 1,500 subjects provided by 6 global collaborators. A freely available public database, intended as a resource for researchers studying the immune response to SARS-CoV-2, is where the repertoires were released. What the authors observed across the whole study: The amount of clinical and demographic metadata varied by source and participant and was provided uncurated.

Enrolling through a virtual design, the prospective study's participants ranged in age from roughly 18 to 89 years and lived across some 23 United States geographic areas. Cohort assignment in the prospective study relied on participant-reported clinical history from a screening survey and a study questionnaire. In the prospective study, mobile phlebotomists collected whole blood, serum and a nasopharyngeal or oropharyngeal swab from each participant. Participants in the prospective study had the option to provide additional blood draws and questionnaires over an approximately 2-month period. Before DNA extraction, blood samples from the prospective study were shipped at room temperature or frozen. TCRbeta CDR3 regions were amplified from genomic DNA using the immunoSEQ Assay, a bias-controlled multiplex PCR. As for how the authors treated the data: Within the assay, amplification of reference gene primers was used to estimate how many nucleated cells each sample contained. Sequence reads were collapsed and filtered to measure the absolute abundance of every unique TCRbeta CDR3 rearrangement. For each sample, productive Simpson clonality was calculated as the square root of Simpson's diversity index over productive rearrangements. Drawn from immuneACCESS, this table holds only the in-frame rearrangements with V and J called that TCRdb kept. Clones are partly lost; checked studies trace under half to an unresolved V gene and leave the rest unexplained. From that table come the V and J calls and clone size; the DNA was used to work out D and trimming. A total of 250,000 or so clones appear in this sample, around 90% of them only once. About 4% of the sample is held by the ten biggest clonotypes.

Recombination joined TRBV4-3 with TRBJ2-2; the D gene is perhaps TRBD1, on 6 matching bases. This TCR came from a woman younger than 45 with acute COVID-19. Sample: PBMCs or T cells enriched from blood (not recorded which). The CDR3 protein sequence reads: CASSQAPYRANTGELFF. In nucleotides, the sequence is TGCGCCAGCAGCCAAGCCCCTTACAGGGCGAACACCGGGGAGCTGTTTTTT.